The 24 T cell receptor beta chains below were found in one sample sequenced in a study of blood T cells in healthy people across ages. A second roughly 6 to 12 cycle PCR used barcoded and J-beta primers. TCRdb re-derived calls from the 5' RACE reads in MiXCR, one entry per CDR3 protein. This table has about 1.6 million distinct CDR3 sequences, almost 35% appearing once. Sequencing was done on a sample of blood. Receptor source: a woman in her twenties or thirties in good health.

The V and J genes are TRBV11-1 and TRBJ2-1; TRBD1 matches at 9 bases. The V and J ends lost 6 bases and 8 bases, in that order; junction bases with no gene match: 11. CDR1 and CDR2 (germline): SGHAT, FQDESV (reference sequence). The CDR3 loop spans 15 amino acids. CDR3 sequence reads: CASRERTGVVYEQFF. The CDR3 coding sequence is TGTGCCAGCAGGGAGAGGACAGGGGTAGTCTATGAGCAGTTCTTC.

The chain couples TRBV7-6 to TRBJ2-7; D uncertain. Trimming pared 5 bases from V and 2 bases from J, leaving 13 bases between. CDR3 length: 14 residues. Germline CDR1 SGHVS, CDR2 FNYEAQ. The chain's CDR3 is CASSPGPNTYEQYF. DNA of the CDR3: TGTGCCAGCAGCCCCGGCCCTAACACCTACGAGCAGTACTTC.

In its sample, this clonotype was seen many times. V is TRBV6-1 and J is TRBJ2-7, with TRBD2 matching 7 bases. V trimming: 5 bases; J trimming: 0 bases; junction bases outside the gene matches: 4. Germline-derived CDR1 and CDR2 are MNHNS and SASEGT. The CDR3 loop spans 14 amino acids. Here the CDR3 DNA reads TGTGCCAGCAGTCCCAGCGGGGCCTCCTACGAGCAGTACTTC. Amino acid sequence: CASSPSGASYEQYF.

Concerning this clonotype: The final CDR3 position lacks the conserved phenylalanine or tryptophan, pointing to a likely read error. The genes are TRBV10-3 and TRBJ2-1; 14 positions agree with TRBD2. The CDR3 contains 17 residues. Germline CDR1 reads ENHRY; CDR2 reads SYGVKD. V lost 0 bases, J lost 7 bases, and 5 bases stayed unmatched. Written as DNA, the CDR3 is TGTGCCATCAGTGAGTCGGGACTAGCGGGAGTCTCTAATGAGCAGTTCCTC. Protein sequence: CAISESGLAGVSNEQFL.

This chain uses TRBV27 with TRBJ1-1; D is uncertain. This CDR3 is 12 amino acids long. V lost 8 bases and J 8 bases, leaving 15 bases between the germline ends. Looked up from germline, CDR1 is MNHEY and CDR2 is SMNVEV (reference sequence). The CDR3 DNA sequence: TGTGCCAGCGGCTCCAGGTTGAGGGAAGCTTTCTTT. This sequence encodes CASGSRLREAFF.

This clonotype came up a few times. This sequence joins TRBV7-8 and TRBJ2-3; TRBD1 or TRBD2 may be the D gene (5 bases each). Per germline, CDR1 SGHVS and CDR2 FQNEAQ. Between the trimmed V and J ends, which lost 1 base and 6 bases, there was a span of 17 bases. The CDR3 consists of 16 residues. The CDR3 loop is CASSLVGSPGTDTQYF. The DNA for the CDR3 is TGTGCCAGCAGCTTAGTCGGTTCCCCAGGGACGGATACGCAGTATTTT.

The sample holds a few counts of this clonotype. The chain joins TRBV10-2 to TRBJ2-7; the D gene is possibly TRBD1 (5 bases). Germline V gene data show CDR1 as WSHSY and CDR2 as SAAADI. The CDR3 has 15 residues. V was cut by 8 bases and J by 2 bases, with 19 bases left in between. This CDR3 is CASLTDTDEPYEQYF. The CDR3 DNA reads TGCGCCAGCCTAACGGACACCGACGAGCCCTACGAGCAGTACTTC.

The rearrangement uses TRBV27 and TRBJ2-1, with D possibly being TRBD2 (5 bases). CDR3 length: 16 amino acids. Trimming took off 4 bases at V and 1 base at J, with 14 bases between the two ends. Germline CDR1 reads MNHEY; CDR2 reads SMNVEV (reference sequence). For the CDR3, the DNA is TGTGCCAGCAGTTCCTCCGAAGCGGCGTCCTACAATGAGCAGTTCTTC. This sequence encodes CASSSSEAASYNEQFF.

Of note for this clonotype: Germline is not matched at one junction end, which may reflect a read error. The chain has TRBV11-2 and TRBJ2-6, with TRBD2 as a possible D gene (6 bases). From germline, CDR1 is SGHAT and CDR2 FQNNGV. The CDR3 consists of 15 residues. The CDR3 DNA sequence: TGTACCAGCAGCTCCTGGGGAGGAGGGGCCAACGTCCTGACTTTC. Translating gives CTSSSWGGGANVLTF. Full variable domain (rest looked up from reference TRBV11-2 and TRBJ2-6): EAGVAQSPRYKIIEKRQSVAFWCNPISGHATLYWYQQILGQGPKLLIQFQNNGVVDDSQLPKDRFSAERLKGVDSTLKIQPAKLEDSAVYLCTSSSWGGGANVLTFGAGSRLTVL.

The V gene is TRBV15, the J gene TRBJ2-1, with 7 bases matching TRBD2. The length of the CDR3 is 14 residues. V shed 4 bases and J 9 bases; nucleotides not matched to a gene: 9. Germline assignment: CDR1 LNHNV and CDR2 YYDKDF (reference sequence). The CDR3 loop is CATSTPERDSEQFF. CDR3 nucleotide sequence: TGTGCCACCAGCACCCCCGAGCGGGACTCTGAGCAGTTCTTC.

The CDR3 loop is CASSQDGREGGQYF. Written as DNA, the CDR3 is TGTGCCAGCAGCCAAGATGGGAGGGAGGGGGGACAGTACTTC. V usage is TRBV4-2 and J usage is TRBJ2-7; D might be TRBD2 (7 bases). V was pared by 0 bases and J by 10 bases, with 16 bases between. From germline, CDR1 is LGHNA and CDR2 YNFKEQ. There are 14 residues in the CDR3.

The chain uses TRBV4-1 and TRBJ2-3, with a weak D call TRBD2 (6 bases). With 0 bases removed from V and 0 bases from J, the gap between germline ends came to 10 bases. This CDR3 contains 16 residues. From germline, CDR1 is MGHRA and CDR2 YSYEKL. In DNA form, the CDR3 reads TGCGCCAGCAGCCAAGAGGCTAGCGCAAGCACAGATACGCAGTATTTT. It is translated as CASSQEASASTDTQYF.

This clonotype was observed a few times. The V gene is TRBV20-1, the J gene TRBJ2-1; no reliable D call. From germline, CDR1 is DFQATT and CDR2 SNEGSKA (reference sequence). This CDR3 comprises 15 residues. Trimming removed 5 bases from V and 4 bases from J, with 18 bases in between. Here the CDR3 reads CSASDWAASYNEQFF. The CDR3 region has the DNA TGCAGTGCTTCCGACTGGGCTGCAAGTTACAATGAGCAGTTCTTC.

This chain's CDR3 is CASSKDTSNIQYF. CDR3 DNA: TGTGCCAGTAGTAAAGACACCTCAAACATTCAGTACTTC. The chain couples TRBV27 to TRBJ2-4; no reliable D call. In germline, CDR1 is MNHEY, CDR2 SMNVEV (reference sequence). This CDR3 comprises 13 residues. V was trimmed by 9 bases and J by 6 bases, leaving 15 bases between them.

This clonotype came up a few times. The rearrangement links TRBV14 to TRBJ2-7; D is ambiguous. The CDR3 sequence is 16 residues long. V was cut by 0 bases and J by 3 bases, with 15 bases left in between. Germline values: CDR1 SGHDN, CDR2 FVKESK. Here the CDR3 DNA reads TGTGCCAGCAGCCAAGAGTATAAAATCGGGCACTACGAGCAGTACTTC. It encodes CASSQEYKIGHYEQYF.

The chain carries TRBV11-2 and TRBJ2-7; 7 nucleotides align to TRBD1. From germline, CDR1 is SGHAT and CDR2 FQNNGV. This CDR3 is built from 16 residues. Unmatched junction bases numbered 9, after V lost 3 bases and J lost 1 base. Written as DNA, the CDR3 is TGTGCCAGCAGCTTCGGGACAGACTTTCTTTCCTACGAGCAGTACTTC. It encodes CASSFGTDFLSYEQYF. The entire variable domain, with the rest obtained from reference TRBV11-2 and TRBJ2-7, is as follows: EAGVAQSPRYKIIEKRQSVAFWCNPISGHATLYWYQQILGQGPKLLIQFQNNGVVDDSQLPKDRFSAERLKGVDSTLKIQPAKLEDSAVYLCASSFGTDFLSYEQYFGPGTRLTVT.

In its sample, this clonotype was seen a few times. The CDR3 bases are TGTGCCACCAGCAGAAAGCTCGGGGTCCGGATTTCCGGGGAGCTGTTTTTT. It specifies CATSRKLGVRISGELFF. The V and J genes are TRBV15 and TRBJ2-2, with D perhaps TRBD2 (5 bases). Deletions cut 2 bases from V and 6 bases from J, with 19 bases between. Germline V lookup: CDR1 LNHNV, CDR2 YYDKDF (reference sequence). This CDR3 has 17 residues.

The chain couples TRBV4-1 to TRBJ2-1; 14 bases fit TRBD2. The V segment lost 4 bases and the J segment 9 bases; nucleotides outside the gene matches: 5. This CDR3 comprises 15 residues. Germline V lookup: CDR1 MGHRA, CDR2 YSYEKL. For the CDR3, the DNA is TGCGCCAGCAGCCCGGGACTAGCGGGAGTGGCTGAGCAGTTCTTC. Its translation is CASSPGLAGVAEQFF.

This clonotype has only a few counts. CDR3 amino acids: CASKPGRNYGYTF. The CDR3 DNA follows: TGTGCCAGCAAACCCGGACGGAACTATGGCTACACCTTC. The chain employs TRBV6-5 and TRBJ1-2, with D unresolved. The germline gives CDR1 MNHEY, CDR2 SVGAGI. Trimming took off 7 bases at V and 2 bases at J, with 11 bases between the two ends. The length of the CDR3 is 13 residues.

This clonotype appeared a single time. CDR3 nucleotide sequence: TGCAGTGCTAGAGGTAGGGGAGCAGATACGCAGTATTTT. It translates to CSARGRGADTQYF. The V call is TRBV20-1, the J call TRBJ2-3; D may correspond to TRBD1 or TRBD2 (5 bases each). CDR1 is DFQATT, CDR2 SNEGSKA, per germline (reference sequence). Trimming took 1 base from V and 4 from J, leaving 9 bases between them. CDR3 length: 13 amino acids.

This clonotype was counted only a few times. The J gene is TRBJ2-7, the V gene TRBV27; TRBD1 matches 10 bases. With 9 bases clipped from V and 3 bases from J, the junction kept 5 bases outside the gene matches. The CDR3 covers 13 residues. The germline gives CDR1 MNHEY, CDR2 SMNVEV (reference sequence). CDR3 bases: TGTGCCAGTATCGGGACAGGGGTCTACGAGCAGTACTTC. Protein product: CASIGTGVYEQYF.

This clonotype showed up many times. The chain has TRBV7-2 and TRBJ2-7; no definite D call. CDR3 length: 17 amino acids. Between the trimmed V and J ends, which lost 5 bases and 3 bases, there was a span of 23 bases. CDR1 is SGHTA, CDR2 FQGNSA, per germline. This CDR3 is CASSRAIRVSPRYEQYF. CDR3 coding DNA: TGTGCCAGCAGCCGAGCTATCCGGGTTTCGCCTCGCTACGAGCAGTACTTC.

This clonotype was seen a few times. The V and J genes are TRBV7-7 and TRBJ2-5; 10 nucleotides align to TRBD2. V was pared by 5 bases and J by 4 bases, with 7 bases of the junction left unmatched. Germline V gene lookup returns CDR1 SSHAT and CDR2 FNYEAQ (reference sequence). CDR3 length equals 15 residues. The CDR3 region has the DNA TGTGCCAGCAGCCCCCAAGCGGGGGGGGCAGAGACCCAGTACTTC. It specifies CASSPQAGGAETQYF.

J is TRBJ2-4 and V is TRBV7-3; no definite D call. The germline gives CDR1 SGHTA, CDR2 FQGTGA. This CDR3 comprises 13 residues. Trimming removed 5 bases from V and 15 bases from J, with 20 bases in between. The CDR3 DNA is TGTGCCAGCAGCCCCGGACCAAACTACGAGCGGTACTTC. It specifies CASSPGPNYERYF.